The clone carrying this T cell receptor (beta chain) was seen a few times. These data belong to a study of T cell repertoires in cytomegalovirus infection. As for the study in general: Both a matching HLA type and CMV infection were indicated by public TCR beta signatures.

TCRdb recomputed calls from the reads with MiXCR, one row per CDR3 protein. Of 200,000 to 250,000 distinct CDR3 sequences detected, approximately 24% appear once; the ten largest clones hold around a sixth. Source material: CD8+ T cells from PBMCs. The clonotype originates from a human donor in good health (CMV status not recorded). Some clones in this sample may be carry-over from other donors' samples.

CDR3 coding DNA: TGTGCCAGCAGTTCTGGGGGGGTCGAGAAAATCGGGGAGCTGTTTTTT. The encoded protein is CASSSGGVEKIGELFF. The J gene is TRBJ2-2, the V gene TRBV12-3 or TRBV12-4; 7 positions match TRBD2. Trimming removed 4 bases from V and 7 bases from J; junction bases left unmatched: 12. This CDR3 comprises 16 residues.